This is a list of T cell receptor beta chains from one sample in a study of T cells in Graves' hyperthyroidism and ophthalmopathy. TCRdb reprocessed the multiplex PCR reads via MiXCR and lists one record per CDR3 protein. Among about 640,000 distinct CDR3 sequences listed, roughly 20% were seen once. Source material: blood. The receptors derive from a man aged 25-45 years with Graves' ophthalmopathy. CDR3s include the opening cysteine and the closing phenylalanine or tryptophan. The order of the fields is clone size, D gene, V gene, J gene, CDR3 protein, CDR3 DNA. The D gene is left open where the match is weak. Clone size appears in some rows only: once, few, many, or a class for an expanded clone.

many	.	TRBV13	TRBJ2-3	CASSLGADSTDTQYF	TGTGCCAGCAGCTTAGGAGCGGACTCCACAGATACGCAGTATTTT
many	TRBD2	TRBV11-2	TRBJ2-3	CASTGAGLAADTQYF	TGTGCCAGCACAGGAGCGGGACTAGCAGCAGATACGCAGTATTTT
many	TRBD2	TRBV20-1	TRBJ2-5	CSARDLETSLRLETQYF	TGCAGTGCTAGAGATCTGGAGACTAGCTTACGGCTAGAGACCCAGTACTTC
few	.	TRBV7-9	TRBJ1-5	CASSLERSAEPQHF	TGTGCCAGCAGCTTAGAGCGGTCAGCCGAGCCCCAGCATTTT
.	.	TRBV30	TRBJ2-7	CAWSGKQASSREQYF	TGTGCCTGGAGTGGAAAGCAGGCCTCCTCCCGCGAGCAGTACTTC
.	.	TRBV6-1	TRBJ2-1	CASINRWTSYNEQFF	TGTGCCAGCATCAATAGGTGGACCTCCTACAATGAGCAGTTCTTC
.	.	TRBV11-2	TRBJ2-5	CASSSIQETQYF	TGTGCCAGCAGCTCTATCCAGGAGACCCAGTACTTC
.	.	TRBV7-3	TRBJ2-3	CASSSHPRDSGTADTQYF	TGTGCCAGCAGCTCCCATCCCCGGGACTCGGGGACGGCAGATACGCAGTATTTT
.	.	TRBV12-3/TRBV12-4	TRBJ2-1	CASSLPGKEGEQFF	TGTGCCAGCAGTTTACCAGGGAAGGAGGGTGAGCAGTTCTTC
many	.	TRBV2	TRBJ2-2	CASSAEQLRGGELFF	TGTGCCAGCAGCGCCGAACAGTTAAGGGGCGGGGAGCTGTTTTTT
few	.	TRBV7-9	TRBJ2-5	CASSLGADQETQYF	TGTGCCAGCAGCTTAGGGGCGGACCAAGAGACCCAGTACTTC
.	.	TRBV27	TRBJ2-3	CASSPGGLADTDTQYF	TGTGCCAGCAGCCCTGGGGGGCTAGCGGACACAGATACGCAGTATTTT
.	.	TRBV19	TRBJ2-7	CASSMKSTYEQYF	TGTGCCAGTAGTATGAAAAGCACCTACGAGCAGTACTTC
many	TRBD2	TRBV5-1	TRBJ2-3	CASSLPRGGPNPTDTQYF	TGCGCCAGCAGCTTGCCGCGGGGGGGGCCCAACCCCACAGATACGCAGTATTTT
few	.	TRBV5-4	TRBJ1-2	CASSRTDTLFLYGYTF	TGTGCCAGCAGCCGGACAGATACCCTTTTTTTGTATGGCTACACCTTC
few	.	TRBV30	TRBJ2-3	CAWSLQDTQYF	TGTGCCTGGAGTCTCCAGGATACGCAGTATTTT
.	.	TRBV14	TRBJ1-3	CASSQGIRGRDGNTIYF	TGTGCCAGCAGCCAAGGGATCCGGGGGCGCGATGGAAACACCATATATTTT
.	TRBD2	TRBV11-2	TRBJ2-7	CASSISGQGASGRVYEQYF	TGTGCCAGCAGCATTAGCGGTCAGGGGGCTAGCGGGAGAGTCTACGAGCAGTACTTC
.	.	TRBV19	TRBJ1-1	CASNSRTLNTEAFF	TGTGCCAGTAATAGCAGGACTCTGAACACTGAAGCTTTCTTT
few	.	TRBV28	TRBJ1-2	CASNTGGSNYGYTF	TGTGCCAGTAATACGGGGGGCAGTAACTATGGCTACACCTTC
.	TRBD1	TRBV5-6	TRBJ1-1	CASSLHRGKNTEAFF	TGTGCCAGCAGCTTGCACAGGGGGAAGAACACTGAAGCTTTCTTT
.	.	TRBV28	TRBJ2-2	CATENTGELFF	TGTGCCACCGAGAACACCGGGGAGCTGTTTTTT
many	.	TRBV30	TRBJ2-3	CAWRTPHTDTQYF	TGTGCCTGGAGGACACCCCACACAGATACGCAGTATTTT
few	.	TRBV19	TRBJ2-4	CASSRQAEAKNIQYF	TGTGCCAGTAGCCGTCAAGCTGAAGCCAAAAACATTCAGTACTTC
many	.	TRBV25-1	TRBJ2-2	CASRGSGNTGELFF	TGTGCCAGCAGAGGAAGCGGGAACACCGGGGAGCTGTTTTTT
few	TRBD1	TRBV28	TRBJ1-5	CASSLTQGAPGQPQHF	TGTGCCAGCAGTCTAACCCAGGGGGCTCCCGGGCAGCCCCAGCATTTT
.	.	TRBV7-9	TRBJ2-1	CASSYNPLSGVLQNEQFF	TGTGCCAGCAGCTATAACCCCTTATCGGGAGTCCTTCAGAATGAGCAGTTCTTC
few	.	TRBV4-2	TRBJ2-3	CASSQDYTGATDTQYF	TGTGCCAGCAGCCAAGATTACACGGGAGCCACAGATACGCAGTATTTT
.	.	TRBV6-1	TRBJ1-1	CASSRQRDTEAFF	TGTGCCAGCAGTAGACAGAGAGACACTGAAGCTTTCTTT
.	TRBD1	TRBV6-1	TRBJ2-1	CASSEGRIRDRGVNEQFF	TGTGCCAGCAGTGAAGGAAGGATACGGGACAGGGGCGTCAATGAGCAGTTCTTC
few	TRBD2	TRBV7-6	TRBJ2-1	CASSLSSSGSLREQFF	TGTGCCAGCAGTCTATCCTCTAGCGGGAGTTTGAGGGAGCAGTTCTTC
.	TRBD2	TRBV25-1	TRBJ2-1	CASSERGRQGSLAGGYEQFF	TGTGCCAGCAGTGAACGTGGGAGACAGGGGTCACTAGCGGGAGGGTATGAGCAGTTCTTC
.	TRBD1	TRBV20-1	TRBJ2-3	CSASWDRLDTQYF	TGCAGTGCTAGTTGGGACAGGTTAGATACGCAGTATTTT
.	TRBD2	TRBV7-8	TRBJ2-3	CASRGLAGGWGTDTQYF	TGTGCTTCCAGGGGGTTAGCGGGAGGGTGGGGCACAGATACGCAGTATTTT
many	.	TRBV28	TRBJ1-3	CASSTPGQFSGNTIYF	TGTGCCAGCAGTACCCCAGGACAGTTCTCTGGAAACACCATATATTTT
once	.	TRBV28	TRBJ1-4	CASRPPGDNEKLFF	TGTGCCAGCAGACCTCCCGGCGATAATGAAAAACTGTTTTTT
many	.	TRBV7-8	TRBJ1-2	CASSLGGSANYGYTF	TGTGCCAGCAGCTTAGGAGGATCGGCAAACTATGGCTACACCTTC
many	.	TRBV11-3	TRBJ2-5	CASSLDGGAEETQYF	TGTGCCAGCAGCTTAGATGGAGGGGCGGAAGAGACCCAGTACTTC
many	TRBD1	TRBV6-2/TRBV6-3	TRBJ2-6	CATRDRESGANVLTF	TGTGCCACCCGGGACAGGGAATCTGGGGCCAACGTCCTGACTTTC
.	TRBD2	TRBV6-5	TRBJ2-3	CASSYAGDTDTQYF	TGTGCCAGCAGTTATGCGGGAGACACAGATACGCAGTATTTT
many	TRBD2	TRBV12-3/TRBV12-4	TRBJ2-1	CASSFETSGINEQFF	TGTGCCAGCAGTTTCGAGACTAGCGGGATTAATGAGCAGTTCTTC
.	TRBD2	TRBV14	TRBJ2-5	CASSQERGFRVTQYF	TGTGCCAGCAGCCAAGAGCGGGGGTTCCGTGTGACCCAGTACTTC
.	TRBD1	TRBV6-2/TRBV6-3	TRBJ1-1	CASRTTDRGGRAFF	TGTGCCAGCAGGACAACCGACAGGGGCGGACGGGCTTTCTTT
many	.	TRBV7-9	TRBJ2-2	CASSLIRGGSGELFF	TGTGCCAGCAGCTTAATACGTGGGGGATCCGGGGAGCTGTTTTTT
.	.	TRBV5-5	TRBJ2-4	CASSLVGLLDLAKNIQYF	TGTGCCAGCAGCTTGGTGGGTCTTCTAGACCTAGCCAAAAACATTCAGTACTTC
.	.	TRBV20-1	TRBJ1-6	CSARRGPSFDSPLHF	TGCAGTGCTAGACGGGGGCCGAGTTTTGATTCACCCCTCCACTTT
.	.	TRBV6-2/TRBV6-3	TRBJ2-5	CASSYMEGETQYF	TGTGCCAGCAGTTATATGGAGGGAGAGACCCAGTACTTC
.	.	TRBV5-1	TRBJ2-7	CASSLMTDSSYEQYF	TGCGCCAGCAGCTTGATGACAGATAGCTCCTACGAGCAGTACTTC
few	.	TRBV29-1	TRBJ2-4	CSVEWGADIQYF	TGCAGCGTTGAGTGGGGGGCGGACATTCAGTACTTC
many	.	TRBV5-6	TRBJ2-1	CASSLGEGSYNEQFF	TGTGCCAGCAGCTTAGGCGAGGGGTCCTACAATGAGCAGTTCTTC
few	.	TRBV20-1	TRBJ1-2	CSAVGGGDSPYGYTF	TGCAGTGCTGTCGGGGGGGGAGACAGCCCCTATGGCTACACCTTC
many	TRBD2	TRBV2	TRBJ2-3	CASSEAPSGRAIDTQYF	TGTGCCAGCAGTGAGGCGCCTAGCGGGAGGGCGATAGATACGCAGTATTTT
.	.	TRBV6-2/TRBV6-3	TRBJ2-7	CASMGPGEQYF	TGTGCCAGCATGGGGCCCGGGGAGCAGTACTTC
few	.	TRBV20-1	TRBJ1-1	CSVATEAFF	TGCAGTGTAGCCACTGAAGCTTTCTTT
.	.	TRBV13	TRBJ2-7	CASSFRERIEQYF	TGTGCCAGCAGTTTCAGGGAGCGAATCGAGCAGTACTTC
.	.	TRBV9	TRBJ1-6	CASSQGHRRTNSPLHF	TGTGCCAGCAGCCAGGGACACCGGAGGACTAATTCACCCCTCCACTTT
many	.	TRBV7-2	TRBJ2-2	CASSLAIGTGELFF	TGTGCCAGCAGCTTAGCGATCGGGACCGGGGAGCTGTTTTTT
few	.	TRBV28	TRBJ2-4	CASDPGTLAKNIQYF	TGTGCCAGCGACCCAGGGACCCTAGCCAAAAACATTCAGTACTTC
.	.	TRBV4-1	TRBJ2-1	CASSHREGVDNEQFF	TGCGCCAGCAGCCATCGTGAGGGGGTAGACAATGAGCAGTTCTTC
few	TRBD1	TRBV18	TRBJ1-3	CASSTGTGSGNTIYF	TGTGCCAGCTCGACAGGGACCGGCTCTGGAAACACCATATATTTT